This T cell receptor (beta chain) was sequenced for a study of blood T cells in healthy people across ages. Findings and caveats of the study: More naive CD4+ cells and higher diversity were found in long-lived than in aged donors.

This CDR3 is 15 amino acids long. The germline CDR1 and CDR2 sequences are MNHNY and SVGAGI (reference sequence). On this clonotype: What it binds is unknown. Being one base from a much bigger clone, this may be a read error.

Together with a sample-barcoded 5' primer, a J-beta primer mix was included in a second PCR lasting about 6 to 12 cycles. A template-switch adaptor with 12 random nucleotides tagged each cDNA molecule. Each sample provided no less than 2.5 million CDR3-containing paired-end reads. TCRdb reprocessed the 5' RACE reads with MiXCR, giving one entry per CDR3 protein. The sample includes fewer than 750,000 distinct CDR3 sequences, roughly 43% of them seen just once. The sample comprised blood. The chain is built from TRBV6-6 and TRBJ2-5; D perhaps matches TRBD1 (5 bases). This sequence was found in a man older than 75 in good health. CDR3 bases: TGTGTCAGCAGTTTCAGGGCAGCCCTCCAAGAGACCCAGTACTTC. It specifies CVSSFRAALQETQYF.